These 3 T cell receptor beta chains originate from one sample sequenced in a study of cytotoxic CD8 clonotypes in ibrutinib-treated CLL. Using immunoSEQ multiplex PCR, the repertoire was profiled, and TCRdb retains in-frame clones only, with some absent. The table lists 60,000 to 70,000 clones, 57% of them singletons. The specimen was PBMCs, collected after 12 months of ibrutinib treatment. These TCRs come from a human donor with chronic lymphocytic leukemia.

This clone occurred a few times. The chain employs TRBV27 and TRBJ2-2; possible D gene TRBD1, 5 bases. Trimming left V 3 bases short and J 3 bases short, with 8 bases between. CDR3 length equals 14 residues. Per the germline V gene, CDR1 is MNHEY and CDR2 is SMNVEV (reference sequence). CDR3 nucleotides: TGTGCCAGCAGTTTCTCCAGGGACACCGGGGAGCTGTTTTTT. It is translated as CASSFSRDTGELFF.

V is TRBV28 and J is TRBJ1-5, with TRBD1 identical over 8 bases. Germline-derived CDR1 and CDR2 are MDHEN and SYDVKM. The CDR3 is 14 residues long. After removal of 5 bases from V and 6 bases from J, the junction contained 6 bases not matched to a gene. The CDR3 here is CASSRTGRFQPQHF. CDR3 in DNA: TGTGCCAGCAGTAGGACAGGGCGGTTTCAGCCCCAGCATTTT.

The rearrangement links TRBV12-2 to TRBJ1-5; TRBD1, the table's D call, was not compared with the DNA. TRBV12-2 is a documented pseudogene. The CDR3 covers 16 residues. Written as DNA, the CDR3 is TGTGCAAGTCGCTCCCCAGGCTACAATAGCAATCAGCCCCAGCATTTT. Translation: CASRSPGYNSNQPQHF.